The entry that follows covers one T cell receptor (beta chain) sequence. The entry originates in a study of technical replicates of blood from a handful of donors. Germline V gives CDR1 LNHDA, CDR2 SQIVND (reference sequence). The CDR3 consists of 16 residues. Unmatched junction bases numbered 10, after V lost 3 bases and J lost 4 bases. Assay: immunoSEQ multiplex PCR; the TCRdb copy retains only in-frame clones and omits some. The table has some 49,000 clones, around 90% seen once. The rearrangement links TRBV19 to TRBJ2-7; 9 nucleotides align to TRBD1. The TCR was taken from a human donor in good health. Some clones in this sample may be carry-over from other donors' samples. What was sequenced was PBMCs. CDR3 in amino acids: CASSMDGTGTKYEQYF. The CDR3 nucleotides read TGTGCCAGTAGTATGGATGGGACAGGGACAAAGTACGAGCAGTACTTC.